These T cell receptor beta chains were read from a single sample in a study of radiation and T cells in renal cell carcinoma. TCRdb's copy holds only in-frame clones and misses some; the assay was immunoSEQ multiplex PCR. The sample yields some 130,000 clones, about 81% seen once. Sequencing was performed on blood, taken from a patient whose treatment included radiotherapy and nephrectomy. The source is a woman in her sixties with renal cell carcinoma. CDR3s include the opening cysteine and the closing phenylalanine or tryptophan. The order of the fields is J gene, V gene, CDR3 protein.

TRBJ1-5 | TRBV29-1 | CSVLTVPRGPQHF
TRBJ2-7 | TRBV19 | CASSIRVPYEQYF
TRBJ2-3 | TRBV27 | CASSLGDTQYF
TRBJ1-4 | TRBV6-5 | CASSSPGRENEKLFF
TRBJ2-3 | TRBV28 | CASSLADTQYF
TRBJ2-6 | TRBV19 | CASSIDRRTGPSGANVLTF
TRBJ2-7 | TRBV28 | CASSFRTVYEQYF
TRBJ2-7 | TRBV9 | CASSVEGDTPYEQYF
TRBJ1-4 | TRBV7-2 | CASSLLTGEHEKLFF
TRBJ1-6 | TRBV19 | CASSIYDRVNSPLHF
TRBJ1-6 | TRBV18 | CASSPITGNESPLHF
TRBJ1-3 | TRBV4-1 | CASSQDPGNTIYF
TRBJ2-3 | TRBV5-1 | CASSSITSTDTQYF
TRBJ1-1 | TRBV4-1 | CASSQEGYLGPEAFF
TRBJ1-2 | TRBV4-1 | CASRRQGEVGYTF
TRBJ2-7 | TRBV5-5 | CASSGTAGSYEQYF
TRBJ1-6 | TRBV5-1 | CASSQRQGGNNSPLHF
TRBJ1-2 | TRBV6-5 | CASSYGGQGGYTF
TRBJ2-5 | TRBV28 | CASSGPGQEYQETQYF
TRBJ1-1 | TRBV7-9 | CASSLEGWTEAFF
TRBJ1-4 | TRBV6-1 | CASSENWQTYEKLFF
TRBJ2-3 | TRBV7-9 | CASSFRQKTDTQYF
TRBJ2-3 | TRBV28 | CASSFQGRGDDTQYF
TRBJ2-1 | TRBV6-1 | CASSDLGAYNEQFF
TRBJ1-2 | TRBV4-2 | CASRPRIQGLHYGYTF
TRBJ2-7 | TRBV28 | CASSFSESYEQYF
TRBJ2-7 | TRBV2 | CASSDRLTYEQYF
TRBJ1-1 | TRBV6-5 | CASAREVSTEAFF
TRBJ2-5 | TRBV16 | CASSQNVNKETQYF
TRBJ1-1 | TRBV18 | CASSPDGGEAFF
TRBJ1-5 | TRBV19 | CASSMIGGNQPQHF
TRBJ2-7 | TRBV2 | CASSESGTGGYEQYF
TRBJ1-1 | TRBV2 | CASSERGPTEAFF